This is a list of T cell receptor beta chains from one sample in a study of control samples from healthy donors and cancer patients. The method was immunoSEQ multiplex PCR; TCRdb's version includes in-frame clones alone and lacks a portion of them. Of some 200,000 clones listed, roughly 91% are singletons. The sequencing input was blood. These receptors came from a woman in her twenties or thirties in good health. Each CDR3 is given with its conserved first and last residue. A D gene is named only where the DNA matches it firmly. Size is omitted from some rows. Given values are once, few, many or a class for expanded clones.

d_call: NA
clone_size: NA
v_call: TRBV6-5
cdr3_length: 14
j_call: TRBJ1-2
cdr3_nt: TGTGCCAGCAGTTACTCGATTCAGGGCTATGGCTACACCTTC
cdr3_aa: CASSYSIQGYGYTF

d_call: NA
clone_size: NA
v_call: TRBV19
cdr3_length: 14
j_call: TRBJ2-7
cdr3_nt: TGTGCCAGTAGTATCCAGCGGAGCTCCTACGAGCAGTACTTC
cdr3_aa: CASSIQRSSYEQYF

d_call: TRBD1
clone_size: NA
v_call: TRBV7-9
cdr3_length: 15
j_call: TRBJ1-4
cdr3_nt: TGTGCCAGCAGCTCCCGACAGGGGGCGGGTGAAAAACTGTTTTTT
cdr3_aa: CASSSRQGAGEKLFF

d_call: TRBD1
clone_size: NA
v_call: TRBV7-8
cdr3_length: 17
j_call: TRBJ1-2
cdr3_nt: TGTGCCAGCAGCCCCCGGACAGGGGGTTTGAGTAACTATGGCTACACCTTC
cdr3_aa: CASSPRTGGLSNYGYTF

d_call: NA
clone_size: NA
v_call: TRBV12-3/TRBV12-4
cdr3_length: 13
j_call: TRBJ1-2
cdr3_nt: TGTGCCAGCAGTTTATACACTAACTATGGCTACACCTTC
cdr3_aa: CASSLYTNYGYTF

d_call: NA
clone_size: NA
v_call: TRBV12-3/TRBV12-4
cdr3_length: 13
j_call: TRBJ1-5
cdr3_nt: TGTGCCAGCAGAGAGACGGGCAATCAGCCCCAGCATTTT
cdr3_aa: CASRETGNQPQHF

d_call: TRBD1
clone_size: few
v_call: TRBV12-3/TRBV12-4
cdr3_length: 13
j_call: TRBJ1-4
cdr3_nt: TGTGCCAGCAGTGGGACAGAGGGGGAAAAACTGTTTTTT
cdr3_aa: CASSGTEGEKLFF

d_call: TRBD2
clone_size: NA
v_call: TRBV6-6
cdr3_length: 16
j_call: TRBJ2-1
cdr3_nt: TGTGCCAGCAGTTACGGGCTAGCGGGGGGGGACAATGAGCAGTTCTTC
cdr3_aa: CASSYGLAGGDNEQFF

d_call: NA
clone_size: NA
v_call: TRBV6-1
cdr3_length: 13
j_call: TRBJ2-7
cdr3_nt: TGTGCCAGCAGTGAAGATGCGGGCTACGAGCAGTACTTC
cdr3_aa: CASSEDAGYEQYF

d_call: TRBD1
clone_size: NA
v_call: TRBV7-2
cdr3_length: 15
j_call: TRBJ1-2
cdr3_nt: TGTGCCAGCAGCTTAGTGAGAGGACAGGGGGGTGGCTACACCTTC
cdr3_aa: CASSLVRGQGGGYTF

d_call: TRBD1
clone_size: NA
v_call: TRBV27
cdr3_length: 17
j_call: TRBJ1-1
cdr3_nt: TGTGCCAGCATGTGGTCGTTTACCGGGACAGGGAACACTGAAGCTTTCTTT
cdr3_aa: CASMWSFTGTGNTEAFF

d_call: NA
clone_size: NA
v_call: TRBV3-1/TRBV3-2
cdr3_length: 15
j_call: TRBJ1-1
cdr3_nt: TGTGCCAGCAGCCAATGGCAGGGACCGAACACTGAAGCTTTCTTT
cdr3_aa: CASSQWQGPNTEAFF

d_call: NA
clone_size: NA
v_call: TRBV5-1
cdr3_length: 14
j_call: TRBJ1-1
cdr3_nt: TGCGCCAGCAGCTTGTTCGACGGTAACACTGAAGCTTTCTTT
cdr3_aa: CASSLFDGNTEAFF

d_call: TRBD2
clone_size: NA
v_call: TRBV10-3
cdr3_length: 16
j_call: TRBJ2-3
cdr3_nt: TGTGCCATCAGCGCTAGCGGGGGGACCCCCACAGATACGCAGTATTTT
cdr3_aa: CAISASGGTPTDTQYF

d_call: NA
clone_size: NA
v_call: TRBV14
cdr3_length: 13
j_call: TRBJ1-1
cdr3_nt: TGTGCCAGCAGCCAGTTCATGAACACTGAAGCTTTCTTT
cdr3_aa: CASSQFMNTEAFF

d_call: NA
clone_size: NA
v_call: TRBV19
cdr3_length: 14
j_call: TRBJ1-5
cdr3_nt: TGTGCCAGTAGTTCCCCGACGGGGGATCAGCCCCAGCATTTT
cdr3_aa: CASSSPTGDQPQHF

d_call: NA
clone_size: NA
v_call: TRBV9
cdr3_length: 14
j_call: TRBJ1-5
cdr3_nt: TGTGCCAGCAGCGTATCGGCGGGTAATCAGCCCCAGCATTTT
cdr3_aa: CASSVSAGNQPQHF

d_call: TRBD2
clone_size: NA
v_call: TRBV28
cdr3_length: 15
j_call: TRBJ2-7
cdr3_nt: TGTGCCAGCAGCCCTACTAGCGGGAGGGCCGGGGAGCAGTACTTC
cdr3_aa: CASSPTSGRAGEQYF

d_call: NA
clone_size: NA
v_call: TRBV6-5
cdr3_length: 12
j_call: TRBJ2-7
cdr3_nt: TGTGCCAGCAGGACTAGCTCCTACGAGCAGTACTTC
cdr3_aa: CASRTSSYEQYF

d_call: NA
clone_size: once
v_call: TRBV11-1
cdr3_length: 13
j_call: TRBJ1-5
cdr3_nt: TGTGCCAGCAGCGACAGAGCAAATCAGCCCCAGCATTTT
cdr3_aa: CASSDRANQPQHF

d_call: NA
clone_size: NA
v_call: TRBV13
cdr3_length: 15
j_call: TRBJ2-1
cdr3_nt: TGTGCCAGCAGCATAACTAGTCACTCCTACAATGAGCAGTTCTTC
cdr3_aa: CASSITSHSYNEQFF

d_call: NA
clone_size: NA
v_call: TRBV10-2
cdr3_length: 12
j_call: TRBJ1-5
cdr3_nt: TGCGCCAGCAGGAAGGAGAATCAGCCCCAGCATTTT
cdr3_aa: CASRKENQPQHF

d_call: NA
clone_size: NA
v_call: TRBV4-1
cdr3_length: 14
j_call: TRBJ2-5
cdr3_nt: TGCGCCAGCAGCCAAGATCCTAACCAAGAGACCCAGTACTTC
cdr3_aa: CASSQDPNQETQYF

d_call: NA
clone_size: NA
v_call: TRBV28
cdr3_length: 15
j_call: TRBJ2-1
cdr3_nt: TGTGCCAGCAGTTTAGGGGGAAATCTAGGGAATGAGCAGTTCTTC
cdr3_aa: CASSLGGNLGNEQFF

d_call: TRBD1
clone_size: NA
v_call: TRBV15
cdr3_length: 15
j_call: TRBJ1-2
cdr3_nt: TGTGCCACCAGCAGGGGACAGGAACCTAACTATGGCTACACCTTC
cdr3_aa: CATSRGQEPNYGYTF

d_call: NA
clone_size: once
v_call: TRBV7-8
cdr3_length: 14
j_call: TRBJ1-1
cdr3_nt: TGTGCCAGCAGCTTAGTTAGAGGGAACACTGAAGCTTTCTTT
cdr3_aa: CASSLVRGNTEAFF

d_call: NA
clone_size: NA
v_call: TRBV6-4
cdr3_length: 15
j_call: TRBJ2-2
cdr3_nt: TGTGCCAGCAGTGACTCCCCGGGGGCCGCCGGGGAGCTGTTTTTT
cdr3_aa: CASSDSPGAAGELFF

d_call: TRBD1
clone_size: NA
v_call: TRBV27
cdr3_length: 13
j_call: TRBJ1-6
cdr3_nt: TGTGCCAGCAGTTTCGGACAGGGGGGTCCCCTCCACTTT
cdr3_aa: CASSFGQGGPLHF

d_call: NA
clone_size: NA
v_call: TRBV19
cdr3_length: 11
j_call: TRBJ2-1
cdr3_nt: TGTGCCAGCGACTTGAACAATGAGCAGTTCTTC
cdr3_aa: CASDLNNEQFF

d_call: TRBD2
clone_size: NA
v_call: TRBV30
cdr3_length: 14
j_call: TRBJ2-2
cdr3_nt: TGTGCCTGGAGGGGACTAGCGGGAGCCGGGGAGCTGTTTTTT
cdr3_aa: CAWRGLAGAGELFF

d_call: NA
clone_size: NA
v_call: TRBV19
cdr3_length: 16
j_call: TRBJ1-1
cdr3_nt: TGTGCCAGTAGTATAGCCCAGGGCGGTGGTAGAACTGAAGCTTTCTTT
cdr3_aa: CASSIAQGGGRTEAFF

d_call: TRBD2
clone_size: NA
v_call: TRBV7-3
cdr3_length: 15
j_call: TRBJ2-3
cdr3_nt: TGTGCCAGCAGCTCCAGGACTAGCGGGAGGGATACGCAGTATTTT
cdr3_aa: CASSSRTSGRDTQYF

d_call: NA
clone_size: NA
v_call: TRBV28
cdr3_length: 12
j_call: TRBJ1-5
cdr3_nt: TGTGCCAGCAGCAACAAAGATCAGCCCCAGCATTTT
cdr3_aa: CASSNKDQPQHF

d_call: TRBD2
clone_size: NA
v_call: TRBV7-2
cdr3_length: 13
j_call: TRBJ2-1
cdr3_nt: TGTGCCAGCAGCAGAGGGACTACCAATGAGCAGTTCTTC
cdr3_aa: CASSRGTTNEQFF

d_call: NA
clone_size: NA
v_call: TRBV6-2/TRBV6-3
cdr3_length: 12
j_call: TRBJ1-2
cdr3_nt: TGTGCCAGCAGTTTGGGGCAAGGGGGCTACACCTTC
cdr3_aa: CASSLGQGGYTF

d_call: TRBD2
clone_size: NA
v_call: TRBV5-1
cdr3_length: 14
j_call: TRBJ2-3
cdr3_nt: TGCGCCACCAAGACTAGCGGGGCGACAGATACGCAGTATTTT
cdr3_aa: CATKTSGATDTQYF

d_call: TRBD1
clone_size: NA
v_call: TRBV19
cdr3_length: 14
j_call: TRBJ1-1
cdr3_nt: TGTGCCAGTAGTTCCCGACAGGGAGGCACTGAAGCTTTCTTT
cdr3_aa: CASSSRQGGTEAFF